Presented here are 14 T cell receptor beta chains from one specimen sequenced in a study of blood T cells in healthy people across ages. It was with a sample-barcoded 5' primer and a J-beta primer mix that a second PCR of roughly 7 to 12 cycles was run. One entry per CDR3 protein results from TCRdb running MiXCR on the 5' RACE reads. The repertoire consists of over 550,000 distinct CDR3 sequences, with about 28% occurring once and the leading ten covering 15% to 17%. Sequencing was carried out using blood. All receptors come from an elderly woman in good health.

This clonotype was picked up a small number of times. V usage is TRBV16 and J usage is TRBJ1-1, with a possible D match to TRBD1 (5 bases). The CDR3 loop spans 12 amino acids. Germline V gene sequence: CDR1 KGHSY, CDR2 FQNENV. V was pared by 6 bases and J by 6 bases, with 11 bases between. The CDR3 nucleotides are TGTGCCAGCAGGGCTGGGGCCTCTGAAGCTTTCTTT. The encoded protein is CASRAGASEAFF.

V gene TRBV5-1 combines with J gene TRBJ2-3, with D tentatively TRBD1 or TRBD2 (6 bases each). CDR1 SGHRS and CDR2 YFSETQ come from the germline V gene. CDR3 size: 15 residues. V was pared by 4 bases and J by 3 bases, with 15 bases between. CDR3 in amino acids: CASSRTGAPTDTQYF. For the CDR3, the DNA is TGCGCCAGCAGCCGCACGGGGGCCCCGACAGATACGCAGTATTTT.

V is TRBV6-5 and J is TRBJ2-1; D is unclear. This CDR3 contains 16 residues. V lost 4 bases and J 9 bases, leaving 22 bases between the germline ends. CDR1 and CDR2 from the germline V gene are MNHEY and SVGAGI. The CDR3 region is CASSSRLGGVLGEQFF. The CDR3 DNA is TGTGCCAGCAGTTCCCGACTCGGTGGGGTCCTGGGTGAGCAGTTCTTC.

This clonotype was seen many times. The chain is built from TRBV7-2 and TRBJ1-2; D call uncertain. From germline, CDR1 is SGHTA and CDR2 FQGNSA. Trimming pared 0 bases from V and 3 bases from J, leaving 5 bases between. This CDR3 comprises 13 residues. The CDR3 spells CASSLARDYGYTF. The DNA of the CDR3 is TGTGCCAGCAGCTTAGCCCGAGACTATGGCTACACCTTC.

This clonotype was seen at least ten times. The gene calls are TRBV20-1 and TRBJ2-5, with 9 bases aligning to TRBD2. V lost 3 bases to trimming and J lost 5 bases; unmatched junction nucleotides: 7. There are 14 residues in the CDR3. CDR1 is DFQATT, CDR2 SNEGSKA, per germline (reference sequence). The CDR3 DNA follows: TGCAGTGCTAGTGAGCGGGGGGCGTCTGAGACCCAGTACTTC. Amino acid sequence: CSASERGASETQYF.

With respect to this clonotype: This sequence may be a read error, since a much larger clone differs from it by one base. This rearrangement joins TRBV7-3 to TRBJ2-5; 13 positions agree with TRBD2. The trim removed 0 bases at V and 13 bases at J, leaving 11 bases unmatched. From germline, CDR1 is SGHTA and CDR2 FQGTGA. This CDR3 is built from 16 residues. CDR3 nucleotides: TGTGCCAGCAGCTTAACGAGGGGGACTAGCGGGGACCTACTGTACTTC. Translated, it gives CASSLTRGTSGDLLYF.

This clonotype was observed many times. The rearrangement links TRBV27 to TRBJ1-6; 8 bases match TRBD1. The trim removed 5 bases at V and 7 bases at J, leaving 4 bases unmatched. This CDR3 comprises 14 residues. CDR1 MNHEY and CDR2 SMNVEV come from the germline V gene (reference sequence). The CDR3 DNA is TGTGCCAGCAGTCCGCGACAGGGGAATTCACCCCTCCACTTT. It specifies CASSPRQGNSPLHF.

The sample holds many counts of this clonotype. A read error is possible here, since a much larger clone lies one base away. This chain uses TRBV7-2 with TRBJ2-3; TRBD2 matches 8 bases. This CDR3 spans 15 amino acids. CDR1 is SGHTA, CDR2 FQGNSA, per germline. With 3 bases clipped from V and 2 bases from J, the junction kept 4 bases outside the gene matches. The CDR3 region has the DNA TGTGCCAGCAGCTTTGGCGGGGGGAACACAGATACGCAGTATTTT. Translated, it gives CASSFGGGNTDTQYF.

V is TRBV7-3 and J is TRBJ2-3; possibly TRBD2 for D (7 bases). This CDR3 has 16 residues. CDR1 SGHTA and CDR2 FQGTGA come from the germline V gene. Trimming took 1 base from V and 8 from J, leaving 19 bases between them. CDR3 sequence reads: CASSLRAWGGLGTQYF. Written as DNA, the CDR3 is TGTGCCAGCAGCTTAAGGGCCTGGGGGGGGCTTGGTACGCAGTATTTT.

This clonotype has at least ten counts. The V call is TRBV20-1, the J call TRBJ2-3, with 7 positions matching TRBD1. Trimming cost V 4 bases and J 0 bases; bases outside gene matches: 10. The germline CDR1 and CDR2 sequences are DFQATT and SNEGSKA (reference sequence). The CDR3 totals 16 residues. The CDR3 protein is CSAIDRALTSTDTQYF. DNA of the CDR3: TGCAGTGCTATTGACAGGGCGTTAACTAGCACAGATACGCAGTATTTT.

This chain joins TRBV5-5 and TRBJ2-3; a possible D gene is TRBD2 (5 bases). CDR1 and CDR2 (germline): SGHKS, YYEKEE (reference sequence). The ends were cut back, 6 bases at V and 1 base at J, with 18 bases in the middle. There are 16 residues in the CDR3. The CDR3 region has the DNA TGTGCCAGCAAAGCTTGGAGAGGGCTGGGCACAGATACGCAGTATTTT. Translated: CASKAWRGLGTDTQYF. Using reference TRBV5-5 and TRBJ2-3 for the parts outside the CDR3, the full variable domain is DAGVTQSPTHLIKTRGQQVTLRCSPISGHKSVSWYQQVLGQGPQFIFQYYEKEERGRGNFPDRFSARQFPNYSSELNVNALLLGDSALYLCASKAWRGLGTDTQYFGPGTRLTVL.

As regards this clonotype: Just one base apart from a much larger clone, this may be a read error. The V call is TRBV20-1, the J call TRBJ2-3, with a weak D call TRBD2 (6 bases). V lost 5 bases and J 2 bases, leaving 17 bases between the germline ends. Germline CDR1 reads DFQATT; CDR2 reads SNEGSKA (reference sequence). The CDR3 sequence is 15 residues long. The CDR3 is CSAEGAGKATDTQYF. The CDR3 DNA sequence: TGCAGTGCTGAGGGAGCGGGCAAAGCCACAGATACGCAGTATTTT.

This clonotype was detected ten times or more. V usage is TRBV5-1 and J usage is TRBJ1-5, with a tentative D call TRBD1 (6 bases). Germline CDR1 is SGHRS and CDR2 is YFSETQ. V was clipped by 0 bases and J by 5 bases, with 9 bases between them. The CDR3 runs to 14 residues. Here the CDR3 reads CASSLEGGDQPQHF. DNA of the CDR3: TGCGCCAGCAGCTTGGAAGGGGGGGATCAGCCCCAGCATTTT.

V and J are TRBV5-1 and TRBJ2-7, with D unclear. The ends were cut back, 0 bases at V and 2 bases at J, with 12 bases in the middle. There are 15 residues in the CDR3. In germline, CDR1 is SGHRS, CDR2 YFSETQ. CDR3 DNA sequence: TGCGCCAGCAGCTTGGGGTCCCGGTTAGCCTACGAGCAGTACTTC. As protein: CASSLGSRLAYEQYF. Filled out from reference TRBV5-1 and TRBJ2-7, the complete variable domain reads KAGVTQTPRYLIKTRGQQVTLSCSPISGHRSVSWYQQTPGQGLQFLFEYFSETQRNKGNFPGRFSGRQFSNSRSEMNVSTLELGDSALYLCASSLGSRLAYEQYFGPGTRLTVT.